This T cell receptor beta chain comes out of a study of blood T cell repertoires in COVID-19. The overall study: PBMCs, B-cell-depleted T cells, or T cells were the source of the cDNA or gDNA that made up the material.

A single count supports this clone. The CDR3 is made up of 15 amino acids. In germline, CDR1 is SGDLS, CDR2 YYNGEE. Trimming took 4 bases from V and 3 from J; bases not matched to a gene: 7. Sequencing was performed with immunoSEQ multiplex PCR; in TCRdb, only in-frame clones are kept and a portion is missing. The repertoire has a few hundred thousand clones, around 86% of them found once; the top ten carry 1.5% to 2%. This sequence originates from a man aged 25-45 years who had recovered from COVID-19. Specimen: peripheral blood. The chain combines TRBV9 with TRBJ2-4; 7 bases fit TRBD2. The CDR3 DNA reads as TGTGCCAGCAGCCCGGGACTAAGCGGCAAAAACATTCAGTACTTC. Translation gives CASSPGLSGKNIQYF.